What follows is one T cell receptor beta chain and its context. Its antigen is currently unknown. This CDR3 region has 15 residues. Losses at the gene ends were 2 bases for V and 5 bases for J; bases not matched to a gene: 7. Germline values: CDR1 MNHNS, CDR2 SASEGT. TCR beta libraries were prepared from cDNA with unique molecular identifiers. From the PCR reads, TCRdb called clonotypes with MiXCR, one entry per CDR3 protein. The data contain 800,000 to 950,000 distinct CDR3 sequences, about 53% of them singletons. The data are from a study of post-analysis software for immune sequencing data. Points from the study as a whole: With TRBV5-6, TRBV5-1 and TRBV20-1 included, roughly five TRBV segments were more frequent in patients than in controls.

The chain recombines TRBV6-1 with TRBJ2-7, with 9 bases matching TRBD1. This receptor was obtained from a girl aged 10 to 17 with multiple sclerosis. The sample taken for sequencing was blood. This chain's CDR3 is CASSEPGQGIDEQYF. CDR3 bases: TGTGCCAGCAGTGAACCCGGACAGGGGATCGACGAGCAGTACTTC.